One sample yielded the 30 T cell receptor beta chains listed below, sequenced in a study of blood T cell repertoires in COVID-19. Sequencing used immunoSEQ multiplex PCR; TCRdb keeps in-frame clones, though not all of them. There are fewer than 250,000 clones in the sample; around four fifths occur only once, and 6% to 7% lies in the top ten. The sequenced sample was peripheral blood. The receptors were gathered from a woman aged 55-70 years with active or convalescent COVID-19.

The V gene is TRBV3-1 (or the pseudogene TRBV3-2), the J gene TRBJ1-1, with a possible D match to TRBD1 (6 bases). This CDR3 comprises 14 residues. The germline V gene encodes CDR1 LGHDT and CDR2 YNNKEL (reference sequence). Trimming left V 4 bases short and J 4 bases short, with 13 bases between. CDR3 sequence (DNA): TGTGCCAGCAGCCCATGGACAGCAGTCACTGAAGCTTTCTTT. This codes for CASSPWTAVTEAFF.

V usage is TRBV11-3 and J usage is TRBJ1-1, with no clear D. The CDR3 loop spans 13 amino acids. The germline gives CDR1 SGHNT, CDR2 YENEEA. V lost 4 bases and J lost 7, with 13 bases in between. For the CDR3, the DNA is TGTGCCAGCAGCTCCAGGTATTCAGGTGAAGCTTTCTTT. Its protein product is CASSSRYSGEAFF.

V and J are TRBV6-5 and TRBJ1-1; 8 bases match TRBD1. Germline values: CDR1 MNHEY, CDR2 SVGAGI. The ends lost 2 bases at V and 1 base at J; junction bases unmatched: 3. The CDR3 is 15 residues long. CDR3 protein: CASSYSGQGNTEAFF. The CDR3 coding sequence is TGTGCCAGCAGTTACAGTGGACAGGGGAACACTGAAGCTTTCTTT.

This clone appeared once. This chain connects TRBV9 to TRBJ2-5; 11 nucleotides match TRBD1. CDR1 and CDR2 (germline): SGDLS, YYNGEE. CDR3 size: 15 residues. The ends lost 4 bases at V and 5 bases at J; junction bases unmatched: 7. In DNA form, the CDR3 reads TGTGCCAGCAGCCGAAGGACAGGGGGCTGGGAGACCCAGTACTTC. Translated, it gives CASSRRTGGWETQYF.

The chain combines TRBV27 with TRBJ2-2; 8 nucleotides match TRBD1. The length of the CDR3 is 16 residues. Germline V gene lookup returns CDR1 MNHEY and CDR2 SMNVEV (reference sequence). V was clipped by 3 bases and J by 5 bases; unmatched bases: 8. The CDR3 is CASSLWTGLGTGELFF. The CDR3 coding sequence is TGTGCCAGCAGTTTGTGGACAGGGCTAGGGACCGGGGAGCTGTTTTTT.

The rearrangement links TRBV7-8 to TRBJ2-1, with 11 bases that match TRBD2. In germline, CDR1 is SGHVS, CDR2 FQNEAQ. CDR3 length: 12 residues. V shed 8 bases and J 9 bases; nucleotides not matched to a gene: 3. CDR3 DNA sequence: TGTGCCAGCGGGACTAGCGGACTTGAGCAGTTCTTC. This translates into CASGTSGLEQFF.

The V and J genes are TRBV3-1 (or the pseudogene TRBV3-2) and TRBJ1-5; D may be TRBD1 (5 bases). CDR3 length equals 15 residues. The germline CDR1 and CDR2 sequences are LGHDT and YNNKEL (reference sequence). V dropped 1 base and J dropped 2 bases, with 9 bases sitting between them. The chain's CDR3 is CASSQGGGGNQPQHF. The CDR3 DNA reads TGTGCCAGCAGCCAAGGGGGGGGTGGCAATCAGCCCCAGCATTTT.

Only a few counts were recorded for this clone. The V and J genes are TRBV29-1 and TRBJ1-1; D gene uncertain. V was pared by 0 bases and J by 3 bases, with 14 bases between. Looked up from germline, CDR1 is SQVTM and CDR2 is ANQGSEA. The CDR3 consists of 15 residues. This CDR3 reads CSVEDFEAADTEAFF. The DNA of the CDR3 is TGCAGCGTTGAAGATTTTGAGGCAGCGGACACTGAAGCTTTCTTT.

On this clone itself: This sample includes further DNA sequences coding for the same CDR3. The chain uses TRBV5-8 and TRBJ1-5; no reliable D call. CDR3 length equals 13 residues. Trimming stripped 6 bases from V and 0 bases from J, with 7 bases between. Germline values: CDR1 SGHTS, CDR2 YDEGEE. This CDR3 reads CASTPGSNQPQHF. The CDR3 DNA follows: TGTGCCAGCACCCCAGGTAGCAATCAGCCCCAGCATTTT.

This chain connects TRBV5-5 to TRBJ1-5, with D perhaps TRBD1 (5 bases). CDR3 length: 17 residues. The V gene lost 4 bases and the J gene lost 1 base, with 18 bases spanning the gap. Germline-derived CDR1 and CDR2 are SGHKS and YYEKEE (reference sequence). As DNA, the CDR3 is TGTGCCAGCAGCCCCAGTTTTTGGGGGGTAAGCAATCAGCCCCAGCATTTT. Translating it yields CASSPSFWGVSNQPQHF.

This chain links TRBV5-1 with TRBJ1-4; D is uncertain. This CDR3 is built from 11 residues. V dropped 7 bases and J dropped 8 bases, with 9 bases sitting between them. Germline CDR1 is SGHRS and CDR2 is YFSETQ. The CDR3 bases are TGCGCCAGCCGCGAGGGCGAAAAACTGTTTTTT. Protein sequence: CASREGEKLFF.

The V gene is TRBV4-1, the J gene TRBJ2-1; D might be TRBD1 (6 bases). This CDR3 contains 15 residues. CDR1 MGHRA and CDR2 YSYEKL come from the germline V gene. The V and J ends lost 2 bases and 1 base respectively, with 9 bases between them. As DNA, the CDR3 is TGCGCCAGCAGCCAACAGGGGATTTCCTACAATGAGCAGTTCTTC. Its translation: CASSQQGISYNEQFF.

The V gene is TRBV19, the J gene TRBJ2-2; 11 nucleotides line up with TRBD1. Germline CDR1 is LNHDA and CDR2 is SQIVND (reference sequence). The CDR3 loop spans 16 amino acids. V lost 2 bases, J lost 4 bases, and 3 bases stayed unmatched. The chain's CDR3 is CASSITGTGGTGELFF. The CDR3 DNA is TGTGCCAGTAGTATAACTGGGACAGGGGGCACCGGGGAGCTGTTTTTT.

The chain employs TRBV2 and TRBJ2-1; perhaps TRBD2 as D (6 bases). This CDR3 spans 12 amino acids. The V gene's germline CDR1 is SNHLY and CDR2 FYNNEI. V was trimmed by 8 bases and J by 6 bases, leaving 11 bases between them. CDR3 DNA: TGTGCCAGCTCTGGACTACTCAATGAGCAGTTCTTC. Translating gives CASSGLLNEQFF.

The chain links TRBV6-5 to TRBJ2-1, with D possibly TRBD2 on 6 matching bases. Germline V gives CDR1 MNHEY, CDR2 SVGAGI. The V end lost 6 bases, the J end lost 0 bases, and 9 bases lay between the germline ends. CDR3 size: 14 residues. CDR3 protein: CASRGLSSYNEQFF. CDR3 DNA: TGTGCCAGCAGGGGACTGAGCTCCTACAATGAGCAGTTCTTC.

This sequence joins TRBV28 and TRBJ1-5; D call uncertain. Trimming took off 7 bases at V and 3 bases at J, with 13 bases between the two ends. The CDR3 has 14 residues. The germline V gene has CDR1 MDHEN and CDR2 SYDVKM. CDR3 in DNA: TGTGCCAGCACCCCGGTGAGGTACAATCAGCCCCAGCATTTT. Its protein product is CASTPVRYNQPQHF.

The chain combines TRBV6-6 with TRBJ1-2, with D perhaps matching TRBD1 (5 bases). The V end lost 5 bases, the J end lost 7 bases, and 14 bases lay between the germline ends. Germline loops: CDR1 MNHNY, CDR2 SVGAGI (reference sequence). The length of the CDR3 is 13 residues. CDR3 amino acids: CASSNGQGFGYTF. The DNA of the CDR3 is TGTGCCAGCAGTAATGGACAAGGGTTTGGCTACACCTTC.

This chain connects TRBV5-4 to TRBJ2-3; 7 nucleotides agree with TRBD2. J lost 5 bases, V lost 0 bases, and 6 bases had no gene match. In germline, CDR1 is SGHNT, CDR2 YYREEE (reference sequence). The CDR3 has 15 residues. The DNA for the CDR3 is TGTGCCAGCAGCTTGGTTGGCGCGGGGGTAGATACGCAGTATTTT. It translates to CASSLVGAGVDTQYF.

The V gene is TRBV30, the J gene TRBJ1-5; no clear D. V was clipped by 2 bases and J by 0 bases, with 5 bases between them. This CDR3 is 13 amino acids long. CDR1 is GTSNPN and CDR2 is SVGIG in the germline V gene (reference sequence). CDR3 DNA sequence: TGTGCCTGGAGTTTTAGTAGCAATCAGCCCCAGCATTTT. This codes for CAWSFSSNQPQHF.

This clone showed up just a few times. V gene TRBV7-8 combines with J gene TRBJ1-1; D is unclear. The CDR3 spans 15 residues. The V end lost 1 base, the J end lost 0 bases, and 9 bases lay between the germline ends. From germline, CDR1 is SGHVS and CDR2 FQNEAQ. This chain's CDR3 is CASSLGRAVNTEAFF. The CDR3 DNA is TGTGCCAGCAGCTTAGGGAGGGCGGTGAACACTGAAGCTTTCTTT.

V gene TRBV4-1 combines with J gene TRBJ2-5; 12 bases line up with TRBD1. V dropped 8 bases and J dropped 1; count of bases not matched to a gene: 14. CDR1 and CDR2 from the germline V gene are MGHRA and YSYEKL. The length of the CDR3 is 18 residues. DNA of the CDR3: TGCGCCAGCGGCGGGCCAGCCGGGACAGGGGGCCTCCAAGAGACCCAGTACTTC. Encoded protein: CASGGPAGTGGLQETQYF.

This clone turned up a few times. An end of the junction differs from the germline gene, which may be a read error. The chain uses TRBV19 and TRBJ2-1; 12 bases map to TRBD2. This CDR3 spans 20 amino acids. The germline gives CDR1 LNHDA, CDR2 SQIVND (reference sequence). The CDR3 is CASSIDRGGRLAGAYNEQFF. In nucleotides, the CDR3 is TGTGCCAGTAGTATAGATCGTGGAGGAAGACTAGCGGGAGCCTATAATGAGCAGTTCTTC.

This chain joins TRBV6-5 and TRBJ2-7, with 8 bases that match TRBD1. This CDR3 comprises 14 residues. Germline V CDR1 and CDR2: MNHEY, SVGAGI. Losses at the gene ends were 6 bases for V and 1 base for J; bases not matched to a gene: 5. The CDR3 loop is CASRNRQGSYEQYF. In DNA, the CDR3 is TGTGCCAGCAGAAACCGACAGGGGTCCTACGAGCAGTACTTC.

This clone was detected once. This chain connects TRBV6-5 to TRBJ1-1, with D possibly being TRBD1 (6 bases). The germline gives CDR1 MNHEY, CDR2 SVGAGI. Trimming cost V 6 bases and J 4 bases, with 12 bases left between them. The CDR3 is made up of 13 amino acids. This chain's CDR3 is CASRSGVGTEAFF. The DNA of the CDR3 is TGTGCCAGCAGATCAGGGGTTGGCACTGAAGCTTTCTTT.

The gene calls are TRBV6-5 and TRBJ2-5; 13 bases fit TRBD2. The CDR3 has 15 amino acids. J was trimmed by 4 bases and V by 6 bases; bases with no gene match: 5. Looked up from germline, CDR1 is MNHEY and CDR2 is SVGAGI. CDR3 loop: CASSPGLAGVETQYF. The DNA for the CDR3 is TGTGCCAGCAGCCCCGGACTAGCGGGAGTAGAGACCCAGTACTTC.

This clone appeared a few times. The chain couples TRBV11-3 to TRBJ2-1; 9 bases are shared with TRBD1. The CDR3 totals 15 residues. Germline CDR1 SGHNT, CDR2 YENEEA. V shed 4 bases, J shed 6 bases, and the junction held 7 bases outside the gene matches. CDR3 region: CASSYQGQGGNEQFF. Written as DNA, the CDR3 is TGTGCCAGCAGCTATCAGGGACAGGGCGGCAATGAGCAGTTCTTC. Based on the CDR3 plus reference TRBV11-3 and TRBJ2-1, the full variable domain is EAGVVQSPRYKIIEKKQPVAFWCNPISGHNTLYWYLQNLGQGPELLIRYENEEAVDDSQLPKDRFSAERLKGVDSTLKIQPAELGDSAVYLCASSYQGQGGNEQFFGPGTRLTVL.

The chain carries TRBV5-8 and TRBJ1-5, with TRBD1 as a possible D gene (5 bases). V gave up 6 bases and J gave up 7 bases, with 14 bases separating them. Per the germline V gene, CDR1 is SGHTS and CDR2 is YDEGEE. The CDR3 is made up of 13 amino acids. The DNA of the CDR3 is TGTGCCAGCACATGGACAACCTACCAGCCCCAGCATTTT. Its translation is CASTWTTYQPQHF.

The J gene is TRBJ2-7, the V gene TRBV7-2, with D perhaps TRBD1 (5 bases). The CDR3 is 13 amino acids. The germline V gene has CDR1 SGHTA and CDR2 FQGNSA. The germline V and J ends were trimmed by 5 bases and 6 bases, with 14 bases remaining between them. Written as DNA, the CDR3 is TGTGCCAGCAGCCTTCGGCAGGGTGTCGAGCAGTACGTC. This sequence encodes CASSLRQGVEQYV.

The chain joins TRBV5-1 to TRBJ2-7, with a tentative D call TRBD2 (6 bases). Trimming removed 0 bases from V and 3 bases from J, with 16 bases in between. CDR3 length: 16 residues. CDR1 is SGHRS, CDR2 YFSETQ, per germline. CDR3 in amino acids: CASSLAYGGAIYEQYF. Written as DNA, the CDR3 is TGCGCCAGCAGCTTGGCGTACGGCGGGGCTATCTACGAGCAGTACTTC.

The CDR3, as DNA: TGTGCCACCTCATTAGATGGACTCCAAGAGACCCAGTACTTC. It specifies CATSLDGLQETQYF. The chain uses TRBV19 and TRBJ2-5, with D possibly TRBD2 on 5 matching bases. The CDR3 has 14 amino acids. Germline V gene data show CDR1 as LNHDA and CDR2 as SQIVND (reference sequence). The V gene lost 10 bases and the J gene lost 1 base, with 16 bases spanning the gap.